A selection of T cell receptor beta chains follows, all from one sample in a study of blood T cell repertoires in COVID-19. TCRdb's copy holds only in-frame clones and misses some; the assay was immunoSEQ multiplex PCR. Of hundreds of thousands of clones detected, approximately 91% appear once; the ten largest clones hold approximately 0.66%. Sequenced material: peripheral blood. These receptors were taken from a man aged 35-49 years with acute or convalescent COVID-19. Both conserved end residues are part of each CDR3. The D gene is left open where the match is weak. Clone size is stated in some rows and not others, as once, few, many or a class when expanded.

>TRBJ1-3|NA|NA|TRBV12-2
TGTGCAAGTCGCTTAGTCCCGGCCACTACTAACGGAAACACCATATATTTT
CASRLVPATTNGNTIYF
>TRBJ1-3|NA|NA|TRBV2
TGTGCCAGCACCCGGGAGGTAGGCCAGGCCTCTGGAAACACCATATATTTT
CASTREVGQASGNTIYF
>TRBJ2-1|TRBD2|NA|TRBV5-8
TGTGCCAGCAGTTTAGCGGGAAATGAGCAGTTCTTC
CASSLAGNEQFF
>TRBJ1-2|NA|NA|TRBV4-2
TGTGCCAGCAGCCAAGATTGGCAGAAATACTTC
CASSQDWQKYF
>TRBJ2-7|TRBD2|NA|TRBV27
TGTGCCAGCAGTGCAAGAAAAAGCGGGAGAAGCCACGAGCAGTACTTC
CASSARKSGRSHEQYF
>TRBJ2-3|NA|NA|TRBV5-1
TGCGCCAGCAGAGGCGTAGCGGACCTCACAGATACGCAGTATTTT
CASRGVADLTDTQYF
>TRBJ2-2|NA|NA|TRBV2
TGTGCCAGCAGTGTCCTACTTAACACCGGGGAGCTGTTTTTT
CASSVLLNTGELFF
>TRBJ1-1|TRBD1|NA|TRBV10-3
TGTGCCATCAGTCCGGGACAGGGGGCGCAGGGGACTGAAGCTTTCTTT
CAISPGQGAQGTEAFF
>TRBJ1-5|NA|NA|TRBV19
TGTGCCAGTAGTATTCAGGCTTATCAGCCCCAGCATTTT
CASSIQAYQPQHF
>TRBJ2-5|NA|NA|TRBV5-8
TGTGCCAGCAGCTTCCGAGGGAGGGGGAGACAAGAGACCCAGTACTTC
CASSFRGRGRQETQYF
>TRBJ2-7|NA|once|TRBV6-5
TGTGCCAGCAGACTGACAGACTCCTACGAGCAGTACTTC
CASRLTDSYEQYF
>TRBJ2-1|TRBD2|NA|TRBV7-3
TGTGCCAGCAGAGGAGCGGGAGGCAATGAGCAGTTCTTC
CASRGAGGNEQFF
>TRBJ1-4|TRBD1|NA|TRBV5-1
TGCGCCAGCAGCCCCACAGGACAGGGAGAAGGTGAAAAACTGTTTTTT
CASSPTGQGEGEKLFF
>TRBJ1-4|TRBD1|once|TRBV7-9
TGTGCCAGCAGCGCCCGGGACAGGGGTAATGAAAAACTGTTTTTT
CASSARDRGNEKLFF
>TRBJ1-1|NA|NA|TRBV7-3
TGTGCCAGCAGCTTATTAGCGAACACTGAAGCTTTCTTT
CASSLLANTEAFF
>TRBJ2-7|TRBD1|NA|TRBV28
TGTGCCAGCAGTTCCTTCCCGGGACAGGACGAGCAGTACTTC
CASSSFPGQDEQYF
>TRBJ1-2|NA|NA|TRBV4-3
TGCGCCAGCAGCCACGGAGGTCGCCAGCGCGGTGGCTACACCTTC
CASSHGGRQRGGYTF
>TRBJ1-5|NA|NA|TRBV3-1/TRBV3-2
TGTGCCAGCAGCCAGGACTACTTGGCACAAGGTCAGCCCCAGCATTTT
CASSQDYLAQGQPQHF
>TRBJ1-1|TRBD1|NA|TRBV19
TGTGCCAGTAGTCCGGGACAGGGGGCGGACACTGAAGCTTTCTTT
CASSPGQGADTEAFF
>TRBJ2-1|TRBD2|NA|TRBV4-2
TGTGCCAGCAGCTATCTAGCGGGAGTAAGGAATGAGCAGTTCTTC
CASSYLAGVRNEQFF
>TRBJ1-2|TRBD1|NA|TRBV11-2
TGTGCCAGCAGCTTCAGACAGGGGGAACGGTTTGGCTACACCTTC
CASSFRQGERFGYTF
>TRBJ1-3|NA|NA|TRBV24-1
TGTGCCACCATCTCCCAACACAGGACCACTGGAAACACCATATATTTT
CATISQHRTTGNTIYF
>TRBJ2-5|NA|NA|TRBV10-2
TGCGCCAGCCTACAGGACCTACTGGGTAAGACCCAGTACTTC
CASLQDLLGKTQYF
>TRBJ2-3|TRBD2|NA|TRBV6-5
TGTGCCAGCACCCCGACTAGCCTAGATACGCAGTATTTT
CASTPTSLDTQYF
>TRBJ1-6|TRBD1|NA|TRBV30
TGTGCTTGGAAATACCCCGGGACAGGGAATTCACCCCTCCACTTT
CAWKYPGTGNSPLHF
>TRBJ2-7|TRBD1|few|TRBV27
TGTGCCAGCAGCGTACAGGGGCCTCCCGTCGTTTACGAGCAGTACTTC
CASSVQGPPVVYEQYF
>TRBJ2-3|TRBD1|NA|TRBV19
TGTGCCAGTATTGGACATAGACAGGGATCAGATACGCAGTATTTT
CASIGHRQGSDTQYF
>TRBJ2-5|NA|NA|TRBV24-1
TGTGCCACCAGTGAGGGGGCCCGGGAGACCCAGTACTTC
CATSEGARETQYF
>TRBJ2-2|TRBD2|NA|TRBV13
TGTGCCAGCAGACAGCGGGAGTTTCCGAACACCGGGGAGCTGTTTTTT
CASRQREFPNTGELFF
>TRBJ1-6|NA|NA|TRBV18
TGTGCCAGCTCACCAGTCTCTCTCGGGAGCTCCTATAATTCACCCCTCCACTTT
CASSPVSLGSSYNSPLHF
>TRBJ1-4|TRBD1|NA|TRBV10-3
TGTGCCATCAGTGAGAGACAGGGGGGTGGTGAAAAACTGTTTTTT
CAISERQGGGEKLFF
>TRBJ2-1|TRBD1|NA|TRBV6-2/TRBV6-3
TGTGCCAGCAGTTACTCGGGGGACAGGTATCAGTTCTTC
CASSYSGDRYQFF
>TRBJ2-7|TRBD2|NA|TRBV28
TGTGCCAGCAGTTCCGCTAGCGGGCTCTACGAGCAGTACTTC
CASSSASGLYEQYF
>TRBJ1-4|NA|NA|TRBV28
TGTGCCAGCAGTTCCCCTAATGAGGAAAAACTGTTTTTT
CASSSPNEEKLFF
>TRBJ1-5|NA|NA|TRBV27
TGTGCCAGCAGTCCACTCCGGGGGGCAGGCCAGCCCCAGCATTTT
CASSPLRGAGQPQHF
>TRBJ1-1|NA|NA|TRBV28
TGTGCCAGCAGTTTAGAGTCTCAAGCTTTCTTT
CASSLESQAFF
>TRBJ2-5|NA|NA|TRBV24-1
TGTGCCACCAGTGACACACAGGGACCCCAAGAGACCCAGTACTTC
CATSDTQGPQETQYF
>TRBJ2-7|TRBD1|NA|TRBV2
TGTGCCAGCAGCGCGACAGGGCACGAGCAGTACTTC
CASSATGHEQYF
>TRBJ2-7|NA|NA|TRBV13
TGTGCCAGCAGCTTAGCGACTTCCTCAGGGGAGCAGTACTTC
CASSLATSSGEQYF
>TRBJ2-5|NA|NA|TRBV24-1
TGTGCCACCAGTGAGGGAGGGGGGGACCAAGAGACCCAGTACTTC
CATSEGGGDQETQYF
>TRBJ1-5|NA|NA|TRBV11-2
TGTGCCAGCAGCTTAGCCGGTCAAAGCAATCAGCCCCAGCATTTT
CASSLAGQSNQPQHF